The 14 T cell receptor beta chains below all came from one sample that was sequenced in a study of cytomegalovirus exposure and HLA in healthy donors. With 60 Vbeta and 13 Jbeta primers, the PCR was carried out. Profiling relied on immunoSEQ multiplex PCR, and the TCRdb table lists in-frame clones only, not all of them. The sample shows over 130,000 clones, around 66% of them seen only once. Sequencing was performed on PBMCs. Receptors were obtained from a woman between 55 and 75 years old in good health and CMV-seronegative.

CDR3 sequence: CASRFTSGTGELFF. The DNA of the CDR3 is TGTGCCAGCAGATTTACTAGCGGCACCGGGGAGCTGTTTTTT. The V gene is TRBV2, the J gene TRBJ2-2; 8 bases map to TRBD2. V dropped 6 bases and J dropped 4; count of bases not matched to a gene: 4. From germline, CDR1 is SNHLY and CDR2 FYNNEI. CDR3 length: 14 residues.

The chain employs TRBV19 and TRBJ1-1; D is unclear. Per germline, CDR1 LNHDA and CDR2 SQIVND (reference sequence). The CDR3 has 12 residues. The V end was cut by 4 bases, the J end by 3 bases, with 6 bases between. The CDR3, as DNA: TGTGCCAGTAGTAACCGGGACACTGAAGCTTTCTTT. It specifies CASSNRDTEAFF. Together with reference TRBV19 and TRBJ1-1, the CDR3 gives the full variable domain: DGGITQSPKYLFRKEGQNVTLSCEQNLNHDAMYWYRQDPGQGLRLIYYSQIVNDFQKGDIAEGYSVSREKKESFPLTVTSAQKNPTAFYLCASSNRDTEAFFGQGTRLTVV.

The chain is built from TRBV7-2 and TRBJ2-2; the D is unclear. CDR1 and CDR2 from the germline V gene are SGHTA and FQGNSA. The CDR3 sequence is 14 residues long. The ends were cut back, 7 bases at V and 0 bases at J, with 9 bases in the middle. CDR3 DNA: TGTGCCAGCATCCTGTCCGCGAACACCGGGGAGCTGTTTTTT. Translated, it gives CASILSANTGELFF.

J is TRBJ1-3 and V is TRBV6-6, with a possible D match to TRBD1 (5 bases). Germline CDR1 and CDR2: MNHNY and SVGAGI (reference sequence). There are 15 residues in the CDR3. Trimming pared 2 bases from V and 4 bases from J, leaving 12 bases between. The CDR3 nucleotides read TGTGCCAGCAGTTACGGGCAGGGAGGAGGAAACACCATATATTTT. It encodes CASSYGQGGGNTIYF.

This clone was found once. The CDR3 here is CASSPPGSGANVLTF. CDR3 coding DNA: TGCGCCAGCAGCCCCCCAGGTTCTGGGGCCAACGTCCTGACTTTC. This chain links TRBV4-3 with TRBJ2-6, with unresolved D. CDR1 and CDR2 (germline): LGHNA, YSLEER. Trimming stripped 4 bases from V and 1 base from J, with 8 bases between. The CDR3 is 15 amino acids.

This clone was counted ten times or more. The CDR3, as DNA: TGTGCCAGCAGCTTGAGTGGGACAGGTTCGTCCGAGCAGTACTTC. Residues: CASSLSGTGSSEQYF. The chain has TRBV5-8 and TRBJ2-7; 8 bases align to TRBD1. This CDR3 is built from 15 residues. CDR1 and CDR2 from the germline V gene are SGHTS and YDEGEE. J lost 6 bases, V lost 1 base, and 9 bases had no gene match.

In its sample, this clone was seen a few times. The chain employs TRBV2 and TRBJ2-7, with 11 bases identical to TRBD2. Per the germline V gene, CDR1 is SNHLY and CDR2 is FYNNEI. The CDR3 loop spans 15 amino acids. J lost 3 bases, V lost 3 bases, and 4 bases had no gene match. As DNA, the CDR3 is TGTGCCAGCAGTGAGGGGCTAGCGGGGGGCTACGAGCAGTACTTC. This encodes CASSEGLAGGYEQYF.

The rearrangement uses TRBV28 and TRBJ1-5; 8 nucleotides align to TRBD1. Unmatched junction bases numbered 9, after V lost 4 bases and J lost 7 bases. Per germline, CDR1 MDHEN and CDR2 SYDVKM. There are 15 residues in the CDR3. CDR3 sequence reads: CASSSQSGGYQPQHF. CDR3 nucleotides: TGTGCCAGCAGTTCCCAATCAGGGGGCTACCAGCCCCAGCATTTT. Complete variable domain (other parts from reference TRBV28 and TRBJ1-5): DVKVTQSSRYLVKRTGEKVFLECVQDMDHENMFWYRQDPGLGLRLIYFSYDVKMKEKGDIPEGYSVSREKKERFSLILESASTNQTSMYLCASSSQSGGYQPQHFGDGTRLSIL.

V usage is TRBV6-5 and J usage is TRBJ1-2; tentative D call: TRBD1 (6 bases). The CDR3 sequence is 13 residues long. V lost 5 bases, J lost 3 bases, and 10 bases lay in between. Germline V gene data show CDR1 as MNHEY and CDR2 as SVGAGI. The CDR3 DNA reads TGTGCCAGCAGTATAAACAGGGACTATGGCTACACCTTC. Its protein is CASSINRDYGYTF.

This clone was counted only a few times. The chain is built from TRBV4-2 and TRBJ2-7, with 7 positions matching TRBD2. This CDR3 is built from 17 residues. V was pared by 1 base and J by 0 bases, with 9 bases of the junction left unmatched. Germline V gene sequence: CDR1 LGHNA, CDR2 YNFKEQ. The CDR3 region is CASSQAGGRVSSYEQYF. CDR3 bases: TGTGCCAGCAGCCAAGCAGGAGGGAGGGTAAGCTCCTACGAGCAGTACTTC.

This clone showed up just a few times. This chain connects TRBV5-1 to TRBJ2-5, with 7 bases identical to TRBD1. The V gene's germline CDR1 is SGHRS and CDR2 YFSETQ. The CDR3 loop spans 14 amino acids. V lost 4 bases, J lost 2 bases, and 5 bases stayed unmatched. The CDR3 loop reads CASSMGQIQETQYF. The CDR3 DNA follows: TGCGCCAGCAGCATGGGACAGATTCAAGAGACCCAGTACTTC.

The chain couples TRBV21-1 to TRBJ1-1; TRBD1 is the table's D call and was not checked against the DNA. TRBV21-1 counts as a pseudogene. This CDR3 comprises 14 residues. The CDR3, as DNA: TGTGCCAGCATCCCTAAGCCAGGGAACACTGAAGCTTTCTTT. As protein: CASIPKPGNTEAFF.

CDR3 coding DNA: TGTGCCAGCAGCAAGGACAGGGGGCTTGAGACCCAGTACTTC. This codes for CASSKDRGLETQYF. The chain employs TRBV7-9 and TRBJ2-5, with TRBD1 matching 11 bases. CDR1 and CDR2 (germline): SEHNR, FQNEAQ (reference sequence). With V trimmed by 5 bases and J by 5 bases, 4 bases remained unmatched. CDR3 size: 14 residues.

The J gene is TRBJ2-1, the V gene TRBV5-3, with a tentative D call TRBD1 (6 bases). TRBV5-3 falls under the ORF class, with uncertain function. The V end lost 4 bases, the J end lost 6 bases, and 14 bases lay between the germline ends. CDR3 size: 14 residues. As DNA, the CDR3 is TGTGCCAGAAGCCCCCGGACAGACCTCAATGAGCAGTTCTTC. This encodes CARSPRTDLNEQFF.